These T cell receptor beta chains were read from a single sample in a study of technical replicates of blood from a few donors. Clones were sequenced by immunoSEQ multiplex PCR, and TCRdb holds only the in-frame ones, with some missing. The sample holds approximately 52,000 clones, 92% seen once. Sequenced sample: PBMCs. The receptors here all came from a human donor in good health. Some clones in this sample may be carry-over from other donors' samples. The CDR3 runs from the conserved cysteine through the conserved F or W. Fields, in order: D gene, clone size, J gene, V gene, CDR3 protein, CDR3 DNA. D genes are given only for firm matches. Clone size is stated in some rows and not others, as once, few, many or a class when expanded.

>TRBD1|-|TRBJ1-6|TRBV7-2
CASSFRSGTGNSPLHF
TGTGCCAGCAGCTTTCGGTCCGGGACAGGGAATTCACCCCTCCACTTT
>-|-|TRBJ1-2|TRBV7-9
CASSLGAMDGYTF
TGTGCCAGCAGCTTAGGGGCAATGGATGGCTACACCTTC
>TRBD1|-|TRBJ1-1|TRBV9
CASSGRTGTNTEAFF
TGTGCCAGCAGCGGGCGGACAGGGACGAACACTGAAGCTTTCTTT
>TRBD1|-|TRBJ2-7|TRBV19
CASRQRTGSDEQYF
TGTGCCAGTAGACAGAGGACAGGGTCCGACGAGCAGTACTTC
>-|-|TRBJ2-3|TRBV5-4
CASSLAGVGTDTQYF
TGTGCCAGCAGCTTGGCGGGGGTAGGCACAGATACGCAGTATTTT
>TRBD2|-|TRBJ2-1|TRBV19
CASSSHGTSGAEQFF
TGTGCCAGTAGTTCTCACGGGACTAGCGGGGCGGAGCAGTTCTTC
>-|-|TRBJ2-1|TRBV7-9
CASSHRGTVGSSYNEQFF
TGTGCCAGCAGCCATCGGGGGACGGTGGGGAGCTCCTACAATGAGCAGTTCTTC
>-|-|TRBJ2-1|TRBV30
CAWSVGRQQFF
TGTGCCTGGAGTGTAGGGAGGCAGCAGTTCTTC
>TRBD1|-|TRBJ2-7|TRBV2
CASTGQGAVYEQYF
TGTGCCAGCACCGGACAGGGGGCCGTCTACGAGCAGTACTTC
>-|-|TRBJ1-1|TRBV5-4
CASTPAPGVDEAFF
TGTGCCAGCACCCCGGCCCCAGGGGTCGATGAAGCTTTCTTT
>TRBD1|-|TRBJ2-7|TRBV5-1
CASSLQTGAISYEQYF
TGCGCCAGCAGCTTGCAGACAGGGGCCATCTCCTACGAGCAGTACTTC
>TRBD2|-|TRBJ2-5|TRBV9
CASSVSGSEETQYF
TGTGCCAGCAGCGTCAGCGGGAGCGAAGAGACCCAGTACTTC
>-|-|TRBJ2-7|TRBV5-1
CASSLGRVGGNEQYF
TGCGCCAGCAGCTTGGGTCGTGTTGGAGGAAACGAGCAGTACTTC
>TRBD1|-|TRBJ1-2|TRBV7-2
CASSRKGPLGTGDRGYTF
TGTGCCAGCAGCCGAAAAGGACCTCTTGGGACAGGGGACCGTGGCTACACCTTC
>TRBD1|-|TRBJ1-5|TRBV7-2
CASRQTGGHQPQHF
TGTGCCAGCAGGCAGACAGGGGGCCATCAGCCCCAGCATTTT
>TRBD1|once|TRBJ1-2|TRBV10-3
CAISEHGTAPNYGYTF
TGTGCCATCAGTGAACATGGGACAGCACCTAACTATGGCTACACCTTC